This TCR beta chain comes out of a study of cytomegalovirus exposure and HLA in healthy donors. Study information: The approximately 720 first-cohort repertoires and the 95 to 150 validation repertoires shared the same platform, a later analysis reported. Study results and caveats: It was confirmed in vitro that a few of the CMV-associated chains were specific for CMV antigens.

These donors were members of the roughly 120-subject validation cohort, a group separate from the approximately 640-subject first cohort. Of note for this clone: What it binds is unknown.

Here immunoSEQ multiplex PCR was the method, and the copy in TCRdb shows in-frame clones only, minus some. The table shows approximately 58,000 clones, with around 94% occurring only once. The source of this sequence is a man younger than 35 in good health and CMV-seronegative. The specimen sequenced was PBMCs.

CDR3 residues: CASSMRTSGVRSSYNEQFF. The CDR3, as DNA: TGTGCCAGTAGTATGAGGACTAGCGGGGTTAGGAGCTCCTACAATGAGCAGTTCTTC. V and J are TRBV19 and TRBJ2-1; 12 nucleotides agree with TRBD2. V dropped 3 bases and J dropped 0; count of bases not matched to a gene: 9. This CDR3 has 19 residues. Germline CDR1 and CDR2: LNHDA and SQIVND (reference sequence).